What follows are 11 T cell receptor beta chains derived from one specimen sequenced in a study of early T cells in non-severe SARS-CoV-2 infection. One entry per CDR3 protein, called by TCRdb with MiXCR from the 5' RACE reads. This sample has 46,000 or so distinct CDR3 sequences, with roughly 7% found just once. Input material: whole blood. The receptors were sampled from an adult who was a healthcare worker with PCR-confirmed SARS-CoV-2 infection or an uninfected control (not recorded which).

The chain joins TRBV6-5 to TRBJ1-1; no reliable D call. This CDR3 has 16 amino acids. V lost 4 bases to trimming and J lost 0 bases, with 15 bases between them. CDR1 is MNHEY, CDR2 SVGAGI, per germline. The CDR3 region has the DNA TGTGCCAGCAGTTCCCTCCCACGTGGCATGAACACTGAAGCTTTCTTT. The encoded protein is CASSSLPRGMNTEAFF.

The table lists this clonotype with many counts. V gene TRBV25-1 combines with J gene TRBJ1-6; 7 bases are a match to TRBD1. Germline V gene lookup returns CDR1 MGHDK and CDR2 SYGVNS. V trimming: 6 bases; J trimming: 10 bases; junction bases outside the gene matches: 6. The CDR3 spans 13 residues. CDR3 loop: CASRDRVVSPLHF. Written as DNA, the CDR3 is TGTGCCAGCAGAGACAGGGTAGTCTCACCCCTCCACTTT.

This clonotype was counted ten times or more. J is TRBJ2-3 and V is TRBV5-4; TRBD1 aligns across 9 bases. V lost 5 bases to trimming and J lost 3 bases; unmatched junction nucleotides: 1. From germline, CDR1 is SGHNT and CDR2 YYREEE (reference sequence). The CDR3 has 13 residues. CDR3 sequence: CASSGTGTDTQYF. The CDR3 DNA follows: TGTGCCAGCAGTGGGACAGGGACAGATACGCAGTATTTT. Supplemented by reference TRBV5-4 and TRBJ2-3, the full variable domain reads ETGVTQSPTHLIKTRGQQVTLRCSSQSGHNTVSWYQQALGQGPQFIFQYYREEENGRGNFPPRFSGLQFPNYSSELNVNALELDDSALYLCASSGTGTDTQYFGPGTRLTVL.

The chain recombines TRBV4-3 with TRBJ2-3; no reliable D call. The germline V gene encodes CDR1 LGHNA and CDR2 YSLEER. The CDR3 covers 16 residues. V dropped 0 bases and J dropped 4 bases, with 14 bases sitting between them. DNA for the CDR3: TGCGCCAGCAGCCAAGAAAACCGAAGGGCTCCAGATACGCAGTATTTT. It codes for CASSQENRRAPDTQYF.

This clonotype was recorded at least ten times. The V and J genes are TRBV20-1 and TRBJ2-5; D uncertain. Germline V lookup: CDR1 DFQATT, CDR2 SNEGSKA (reference sequence). The CDR3 extends over 13 amino acids. V lost 6 bases, J lost 5 bases, and 16 bases lay in between. CDR3 sequence: CSATGRVGETQYF. The CDR3 nucleotides read TGCAGTGCAACGGGTCGGGTTGGGGAGACCCAGTACTTC.

This clonotype was seen a few times. The chain recombines TRBV20-1 with TRBJ1-1, with 7 bases aligning to TRBD1. The CDR3 runs 17 residues. Germline V CDR1 and CDR2: DFQATT, SNEGSKA (reference sequence). J gave up 1 base and V 1 base, and 12 bases lay outside the gene matches. The CDR3: CSARGSDYRGGNTEAFF. In DNA form, the CDR3 reads TGCAGTGCTAGAGGCTCAGATTACAGGGGAGGGAACACTGAAGCTTTCTTT.

The rearrangement joins TRBV29-1 to TRBJ1-2; D may be TRBD1 (6 bases). Looked up from germline, CDR1 is SQVTM and CDR2 is ANQGSEA. This CDR3 has 15 residues. Trimming removed 4 bases at V and 0 bases at J, with 15 bases between. As DNA, the CDR3 is TGCAGCGTTGGTAAGGGACACCCTGCTAACTATGGCTACACCTTC. It is translated as CSVGKGHPANYGYTF.

This clonotype was detected only a few times. The rearrangement joins TRBV29-1 to TRBJ1-5; 7 positions agree with TRBD1. V lost 5 bases and J lost 6; bases outside the gene matches: 7. Germline CDR1 and CDR2: SQVTM and ANQGSEA. This CDR3 has 13 amino acids. CDR3 sequence reads: CSVSDRVSQPQHF. Written as DNA, the CDR3 is TGCAGCGTTTCCGACAGGGTTAGTCAGCCCCAGCATTTT.

This clonotype was detected a few times. This chain connects TRBV29-1 to TRBJ2-3, with D possibly being TRBD1 (6 bases). CDR3 length: 13 amino acids. Germline V gene data show CDR1 as SQVTM and CDR2 as ANQGSEA. V shed 8 bases and J shed 2 bases, with 14 bases lying between them. The CDR3 coding sequence is TGCAGCCTAGAGGGGGATCTCACAGATACGCAGTATTTT. Protein: CSLEGDLTDTQYF.

This clonotype was seen a few times. This sequence joins TRBV6-6 and TRBJ2-3, with D possibly called TRBD1 or TRBD2 (5 bases each). V gave up 6 bases and J gave up 4 bases, with 11 bases separating them. The CDR3 is 13 residues long. The germline V gene encodes CDR1 MNHNY and CDR2 SVGAGI (reference sequence). In DNA form, the CDR3 reads TGTGCCAGCAGAGCCCAGGGAGCAGATACGCAGTATTTT. Protein product: CASRAQGADTQYF.

This clonotype was counted at least ten times. The chain uses TRBV28 and TRBJ2-1, with TRBD2 matching 7 bases. The germline CDR1 and CDR2 sequences are MDHEN and SYDVKM. V shed 4 bases, J shed 0 bases, and the junction held 18 bases outside the gene matches. This CDR3 contains 20 residues. Here the CDR3 DNA reads TGTGCCAGCAGTTCCCGACTAGCAGCACCGTTTTGGGGCTCCTACAATGAGCAGTTCTTC. As protein: CASSSRLAAPFWGSYNEQFF.